The 16 T cell receptor beta chains below all came from one sample that was sequenced in a study of cytomegalovirus exposure and HLA in healthy donors. In the PCR, 60 Vbeta and 13 Jbeta primers were used. The assay was immunoSEQ multiplex PCR, and TCRdb's table has in-frame clones only and misses some. Altogether about 89,000 clones are present, 85% being singletons, with the ten largest covering about 7.7%. Material: PBMCs. The receptors shown here come from a middle-aged man in good health and CMV-seropositive.

This clone has just one count. This chain uses TRBV2 with TRBJ2-3, with D perhaps matching TRBD2 (6 bases). Trimming removed 1 base from V and 8 bases from J, with 10 bases in between. CDR1 and CDR2 from the germline V gene are SNHLY and FYNNEI. The CDR3 has 13 amino acids. The DNA for the CDR3 is TGTGCCAGCAGTGAAGATATGGGGGGTACGCAGTATTTT. Its translation is CASSEDMGGTQYF.

The V call is TRBV7-2, the J call TRBJ2-5, with D maybe TRBD1 (6 bases). Near its end, the DNA agrees better with TRBJ2-7, so the J call may be wrong. Germline CDR1 SGHTA, CDR2 FQGNSA. This CDR3 spans 16 amino acids. The CDR3 region is CASSLGAQGKGYEQYF. The CDR3 coding sequence is TGTGCCAGCAGCTTAGGAGCGCAGGGGAAGGGCTACGAGCAGTACTTC.

Comments on this clone: The junction and the germline gene differ at one end; a read error may be behind it. The chain employs TRBV18 and TRBJ1-3, with 9 bases fitting TRBD1. This CDR3 region has 16 residues. Germline V gene lookup returns CDR1 KGHSH and CDR2 LQKENI. In DNA, the CDR3 is TGTGCCAGTTCACCCAACAGGGGGCAAAATGGAAACACCATATATTTT. Its protein is CASSPNRGQNGNTIYF. Variable domain in full (rest from reference TRBV18 and TRBJ1-3): NAGVMQNPRHLVRRRGQEARLRCSPMKGHSHVYWYRQLPEEGLKFMVYLQKENIIDESGMPKERFSAEFPKEGPSILRIQQVVRGDSAAYFCASSPNRGQNGNTIYFGEGSWLTVV.

J is TRBJ2-1 and V is TRBV6-6; 9 bases fit TRBD2. This CDR3 spans 15 amino acids. Germline lookup yields CDR1 MNHNY and CDR2 SVGAGI (reference sequence). After removal of 7 bases from V and 9 bases from J, the junction contained 13 bases not matched to a gene. The CDR3, as DNA: TGTGCCAGCACTCGGGGCCTAGCGGGGCGGGGTGAGCAGTTCTTC. Protein: CASTRGLAGRGEQFF.

This rearrangement joins TRBV5-1 to TRBJ2-1; 10 bases are a match to TRBD2. The CDR3 is 16 residues long. CDR1 is SGHRS and CDR2 is YFSETQ in the germline V gene. J lost 4 bases, V lost 0 bases, and 4 bases had no gene match. The CDR3 reads CASSLEAGGLYNEQFF. Written as DNA, the CDR3 is TGCGCCAGCAGCTTGGAAGCGGGAGGGTTGTACAATGAGCAGTTCTTC.

V and J are TRBV6-6 and TRBJ1-3; maybe TRBD1 (5 bases). V was shortened by 5 bases and J by 2 bases, with 13 bases between the two germline ends. From germline, CDR1 is MNHNY and CDR2 SVGAGI (reference sequence). CDR3 size: 15 residues. The CDR3 region is CASSAPGSAGNTIYF. The CDR3 coding sequence is TGTGCCAGCAGTGCCCCAGGGTCCGCTGGAAACACCATATATTTT.

The chain carries TRBV11-3 and TRBJ2-7; 7 positions agree with TRBD2. Germline V lookup: CDR1 SGHNT, CDR2 YENEEA. CDR3 length equals 14 residues. Germline trimming cut 5 bases from V and 0 bases from J; bases unmatched to any gene: 4. The CDR3 sequence: CASSPGTNSYEQYF. CDR3 nucleotide sequence: TGTGCCAGCAGCCCCGGGACTAACTCCTACGAGCAGTACTTC.

The CDR3 protein is CASSAGQGNSGNTIYF. The CDR3 coding sequence is TGTGCCAGCAGCGCAGGACAGGGGAATTCTGGAAACACCATATATTTT. J is TRBJ1-3 and V is TRBV5-4; TRBD1 matches 9 bases. There are 16 residues in the CDR3. Trimming removed 4 bases from V and 1 base from J; junction bases left unmatched: 6. Germline values: CDR1 SGHNT, CDR2 YYREEE (reference sequence).

The chain employs TRBV7-9 and TRBJ2-7; 8 positions match TRBD2. CDR3 length equals 13 residues. The germline V gene encodes CDR1 SEHNR and CDR2 FQNEAQ (reference sequence). Trimming took 5 bases from V and 7 from J; bases not matched to a gene: 7. CDR3 in amino acids: CASSTLAGGEQYF. Here the CDR3 DNA reads TGTGCCAGCAGCACCCTAGCGGGCGGTGAGCAGTACTTC.

The chain links TRBV27 to TRBJ2-2; D might be TRBD2 (6 bases). The ends were cut back, 10 bases at V and 3 bases at J, with 12 bases in the middle. The germline gives CDR1 MNHEY, CDR2 SMNVEV (reference sequence). There are 13 residues in the CDR3. The CDR3 loop is CATGTSYTGELFF. The CDR3 DNA reads as TGTGCCACCGGGACTTCGTACACCGGGGAGCTGTTTTTT.

As concerns this clone: The junction shows a germline mismatch at one end, possibly a read error. The rearrangement joins TRBV10-1 to TRBJ2-2; 14 positions match TRBD2. The CDR3 contains 16 residues. Germline-derived CDR1 and CDR2 are WNHNN and SYGVQD (reference sequence). The CDR3 DNA follows: TGCGCCAGCAGCGCGACTAGCGGGAGGGCCGGCGGGAAGCTGTTTTTT. Its protein is CASSATSGRAGGKLFF.

The V gene is TRBV21-1, the J gene TRBJ2-7; the table's D call, TRBD1, has no DNA check behind it. TRBV21-1 represents a pseudogene. The CDR3 sequence is 14 residues long. This CDR3 is CASSLMDISYEQYF. The CDR3 DNA reads TGTGCCAGCAGCCTGATGGACATATCCTACGAGCAGTACTTC.

V is TRBV15 and J is TRBJ1-3, with 7 bases that match TRBD1. CDR1 and CDR2 from the germline V gene are LNHNV and YYDKDF (reference sequence). The CDR3 covers 15 residues. The J segment lost 4 bases and the V segment lost 3 bases, leaving 6 bases of the junction unmatched. The chain's CDR3 is CATSRKTGYGNTIYF. DNA of the CDR3: TGTGCCACCAGCAGGAAGACAGGGTACGGAAACACCATATATTTT.

V and J are TRBV7-8 and TRBJ2-5; 7 bases agree with TRBD1. Germline CDR1 reads SGHVS; CDR2 reads FQNEAQ. This CDR3 has 15 amino acids. V dropped 3 bases and J dropped 3; count of bases not matched to a gene: 7. In DNA, the CDR3 is TGTGCCAGCAGCTTTTCAGGGGGAGTCAAAGAGACCCAGTACTTC. It yields the protein CASSFSGGVKETQYF.

CDR3 nucleotide sequence: TGCGCCAGCAGCTTGGGGGCCGACAGTCTCTCTGGAAACACCATATATTTT. This encodes CASSLGADSLSGNTIYF. The chain links TRBV5-1 to TRBJ1-3; D possibly corresponds to TRBD1 (5 bases). CDR1 and CDR2 (germline): SGHRS, YFSETQ. V was cut by 0 bases and J by 0 bases, with 13 bases left in between. The length of the CDR3 is 17 residues.

CDR3 sequence: CAWSVPTGGPRSNTEAFF. CDR3 bases: TGTGCCTGGAGTGTACCAACGGGGGGCCCTAGGTCGAACACTGAAGCTTTCTTT. The rearrangement links TRBV30 to TRBJ1-1; D is perhaps TRBD1 (6 bases). Trimming cost V 0 bases and J 1 base, with 21 bases left between them. Germline CDR1 and CDR2: GTSNPN and SVGIG (reference sequence). The CDR3 covers 18 residues.